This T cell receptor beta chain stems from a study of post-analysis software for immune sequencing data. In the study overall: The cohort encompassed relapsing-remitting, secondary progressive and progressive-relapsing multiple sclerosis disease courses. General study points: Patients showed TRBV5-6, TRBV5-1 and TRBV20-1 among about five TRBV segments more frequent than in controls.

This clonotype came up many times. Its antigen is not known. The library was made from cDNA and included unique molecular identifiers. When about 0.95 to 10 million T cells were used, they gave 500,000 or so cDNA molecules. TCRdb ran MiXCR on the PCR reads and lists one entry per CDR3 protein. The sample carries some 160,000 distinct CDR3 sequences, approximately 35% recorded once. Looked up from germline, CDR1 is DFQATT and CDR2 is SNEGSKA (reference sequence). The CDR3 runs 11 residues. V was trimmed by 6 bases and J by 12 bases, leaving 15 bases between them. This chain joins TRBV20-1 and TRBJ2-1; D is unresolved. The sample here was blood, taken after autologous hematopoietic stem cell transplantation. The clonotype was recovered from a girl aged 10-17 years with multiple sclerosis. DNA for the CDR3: TGCAGTGCCGCGTCTATGGGTGGGCAGTTCTTC. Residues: CSAASMGGQFF.